This T cell receptor (beta chain) was captured by sequencing in a study of cytomegalovirus exposure and HLA in healthy donors (dated by TCRdb to 2016 to 2017). Describing the broader study: An earlier analysis of approximately 640 of the donors reported approximately 300 Gb of sequence data and 100 million to 140 million unique TCR beta sequences from 150 million to 200 million T cells. Every repertoire in the discovery cohort had been generated on one and the same sequencing platform. Of the approximately 370 genotyped donors, roughly 80% were placed in the genetic ancestry cluster associated with self-reported Caucasian donors. HLA typing covered class I and class II loci at four-digit resolution. Roughly 5 DR-DQ haplotypes were handled as single units for association and clustering, since linkage in the cohort was strong. A separate validation cohort of 90 to 150 different subjects was used in addition to the approximately 670-subject first cohort. High-throughput TCR immunosequencing, statistical association of individual TCRs with disease status, and machine learning were combined to predict cytomegalovirus infection status. Rather than using new phenotypic data, the later analysis identified candidate immune exposures from TCR beta sequences and from how often those sequences occurred across donors. Approximately 300 gigabases of sequencing data and roughly 81 million unique TCR sequences made up an early release that covered under 750 HLA-typed donors. Across 398 genotyped donors of the cohort, an average of approximately 240,000 unique TCR beta nucleotide sequences per donor were sequenced, and approximately 19% of those sequences were non-productive. To decide whether each TCR beta V gene segment behaved as functional or pseudogenic, an earlier analysis of 587 of the donors relied on high-throughput TCR beta sequencing. The study aimed to test whether signatures of past pathogen exposure could be identified by cataloging public T cell receptors. To study patterns of TCR occurrence, a later analysis re-analyzed previously published TCR beta repertoires from just over 650 donors and added high-resolution HLA genotyping. Alongside the repertoire data, information on donor age, sex, ethnicity and CMV serostatus was compiled. The number of typed donors differed by locus: roughly 620-640 for A, B, C, DRB1 and DQB1; about 520 for DQA1; approximately 610 for DPA1; and 400 to 480 for DPB1. The T cell repertoires of 666 subjects were profiled by immunosequencing and related to cytomegalovirus serostatus. A later genetic analysis used genome-wide SNP genotypes for about 60% of the 666 donors, treating that subset as a discovery cohort.

This clone has just a few counts. This receptor's antigen is unknown. There are no base qualities to consult, and no much larger clone falls within one base. The CDR3 contains 17 residues, cysteine and phenylalanine counted. CDR3 DNA is the only sequence kept; it has 51 bases, read in frame from the first base. Between the V and J ends, shortened by 2 bases and 2 bases respectively, the junction contains 22 bases. In the germline V gene (reference sequence), CDR1 corresponds to GTSNPN and CDR2 to SVGIG. The cohort comprised 550 to 700 healthy bone marrow donors. At the time of sampling, all cohort members were nominally healthy, though unrecorded immune exposures were likely present. The donor tested CMV seronegative, placing the donor among the roughly 350 seronegative members of the cohort. A peripheral blood sample was collected from each donor, and TCR beta sequencing was performed on peripheral blood mononuclear cells. Genomic DNA was extracted from the blood cell samples with the Qiagen DNeasy Blood Extraction Kit.

General findings and caveats noted by the study authors: When HLA alleles, especially DR and DQ, strongly co-occurred, TCR associations were difficult to assign to individual alleles. The cohort was sequenced for TCR beta chains only, and without alpha or paired-chain data the features that could be detected were limited. According to a later analysis, most CMV-associated TCR beta chains appeared to be HLA-restricted, and the HLA associations seemed to be driven largely by CMV exposure. Roughly uniform sequencing depth across donors was assumed in presence/absence analyses, although this assumption may not hold. In a later analysis, the rate of TCR association differed among HLA loci, with DRB1 alleles having the most associated TCRs and HLA-C alleles having the fewest. The 87-base-pair reads could not distinguish some IMGT-functional V segments, including TRBV6-2 and TRBV6-3, so those segments were excluded. Across donors, most TCR sequences were observed very rarely, whereas some public TCRs were present in many individuals. A cluster of highly shared sequence variants was judged likely to represent a technical artifact of the sequencing pipeline. For the cohort, immune exposure information was limited to CMV serostatus. According to a later analysis, parvovirus B19, influenza, CMV and Epstein-Barr virus appeared linked to several top co-occurrence clusters. According to the authors, the approach could potentially be generalized to other disease states and immunological phenotypes. In vitro tests confirmed that a few of the cytomegalovirus-associated TCR beta chains recognize cytomegalovirus antigens. In an earlier analysis of roughly 500 of the donors, most TCR beta V segments appeared in productive rearrangements about 90% or about 30% of the time, broadly matching IMGT annotations. V-gene and J-gene trimming of TCR beta chains was associated with a missense DCLRE1C variant in a later genetic analysis, and the association was replicated in an independent cohort. In a later analysis, HLA-associated TCR beta chains showed more clonal expansion and lower generation probabilities than non-associated chains that were equally common. A later analysis associated some 17,000 TCR beta sequences with specific HLA alleles at a false discovery rate of 0.05. A total of around 150 TCR beta chains were listed by the study as associated with cytomegalovirus. HLA typing was unavailable for some donors at each locus, so association tests used only the typed subset. Because counts were too low, seventeen rarely observed V segments, including chromosome 9 orphons, were excluded from the earlier analysis of fewer than 650 of the donors. The classifier was reported to diagnose cytomegalovirus status with high specificity and sensitivity in both the original and validation cohorts. Correlated functional status among segregating V segments might reflect linkage disequilibrium, but an unknown experimental factor could not be ruled out. A further reported finding was that TCR beta sequences accurately predicted the HLA-A and HLA-B alleles for most subjects in the first cohort. In a later genetic analysis, fewer N-insertions in productive TCRs were reported among donors in an Asian-associated ancestry cluster than the roughly 700-donor mean.

The library was produced with the immunoSEQ multiplex PCR assay. For the multiplex PCR, a mixture combining 60 forward primers for TCR Vbeta segments and 13 reverse primers for TCR Jbeta segments was used. A multiplex PCR assay on genomic DNA amplified the CDR3 region of rearranged TCR beta genes. The amplified TCR beta libraries were sequenced on the Illumina HiSeq System as 87-base-pair reads. The original methods were these. In a later analysis, tens of millions of unique TCR beta chains were counted across the 650 to 700 repertoires, and about 9.9 million of these chains were shared by at least two donors. Raw reads were error-corrected and collapsed into unique sequences by a nearest-neighbor algorithm in which closely related sequences were merged to remove PCR and sequencing errors. V, D and J gene segments were assigned by aligning CDR3 sequences to IMGT reference sequences. For a sequence to be retained, a match of at least six nucleotides was required to both a V gene segment and a J gene segment. Rearrangements were called productive when the CDR3 lacked stop codons and stayed in frame with V and J; all others were non-productive. Following IMGT convention, CDR3 was defined as the stretch from the second conserved V-encoded cysteine to the conserved J-encoded phenylalanine. In an earlier analysis of some 550 of the donors, sequences lacking an unambiguous match to a single V gene segment were excluded. In an earlier analysis of several hundred of the donors, V segments were called functional above 56.7% productive rearrangements and were called segregating when the between-donor standard deviation exceeded 5%. To diagnose cytomegalovirus status from the catalog of TCR beta chain sequences, a statistical classification framework was built. In a later analysis, V and J genes were assigned by comparing TCR nucleotide sequences against IMGT/GENE-DB human TR gene sequences. In a later analysis, CDR3 sequences and most-parsimonious VDJ recombination scenarios were assigned using the TCRdist pipeline. In a later analysis, each TCR beta chain was defined by its CDR3 amino acid sequence together with its V-gene family, and reads without a unique V-gene family were excluded. A later analysis removed roughly 590 highly shared, low-generation-probability nucleotide sequences to deal with suspected cross-contamination and a sequencing artifact. In a later analysis, a clonal expansion index was calculated for each public chain from normalized within-repertoire ranks of inferred template counts. Generation probabilities in a later analysis came from a VDJ recombination model fitted to out-of-frame rearrangements, and those results were checked against IGoR. A later analysis scored TCR-TCR, TCR-HLA and TCR-CMV co-occurrence with hypergeometric tests, applying a repertoire-size bias correction to TCR pairs. A later analysis estimated false discovery rates by permuting HLA or CMV assignments 20 times. In a later analysis, co-occurring TCRs were grouped with DBSCAN, and TCRdist sequence similarity was added when clustering was performed within HLA-allele-positive subsets. Repertoires with fewer than 30,000 or more than 120,000 public chains were left out of co-occurrence clustering, as were about five repertoires with anomalous nucleotide sharing. Sourced from immuneACCESS, this table was stored by TCRdb with only in-frame sequences that have V and J called. A share of the clones is absent; for the studies checked, an unresolved V gene accounts for under half, and the remainder has no known explanation. The V and J calls and clone size were taken over from that table, and D and trimming were inferred from the DNA. Counted in this sample were 200,000 to 250,000 clones; about 75% of them appeared once. The ten largest make up 1.8% of the sample.

This receptor was identified in a woman in her thirties in good health and CMV-seronegative. This sequence uses TRBV30 and TRBJ2-7, with no confident D gene call. Sequencing input: PBMCs. The CDR3 reads CAWSTTPALFRTYEQYF. In nucleotides, the sequence is TGTGCCTGGAGTACCACCCCAGCGCTCTTTAGGACCTACGAGCAGTACTTC.